Below, 18 T cell receptor beta chains from the same sample are listed, as sequenced in a study of blood T cells in healthy people across ages. Together with a sample-barcoded 5' primer, a J-beta primer mix was included in a second PCR lasting about 6 to 12 cycles. TCRdb reprocessed the 5' RACE reads with MiXCR, giving one entry per CDR3 protein. The repertoire holds roughly 680,000 distinct CDR3 sequences, with 45% to 50% as singletons. The specimen sequenced was blood. The receptors come from a woman aged 55-69 years in good health.

The chain couples TRBV7-3 to TRBJ2-2; D is undetermined. Per germline, CDR1 SGHTA and CDR2 FQGTGA. The length of the CDR3 is 13 residues. V lost 3 bases to trimming and J lost 8 bases, with 10 bases between them. The CDR3 loop is CASSFAHSGELFF. As DNA, the CDR3 is TGTGCCAGCAGCTTCGCCCACTCGGGGGAGCTGTTTTTT.

V gene TRBV28 combines with J gene TRBJ2-5, with a weak D call TRBD1 (6 bases). This CDR3 region has 14 residues. The V end was cut by 8 bases, the J end by 4 bases, with 17 bases between. Per the germline V gene, CDR1 is MDHEN and CDR2 is SYDVKM. In DNA, the CDR3 is TGTGCCAGCGGGGGCTCGGTGTTGGGAGAGACCCAGTACTTC. Its protein product is CASGGSVLGETQYF.

The chain carries TRBV7-2 and TRBJ2-3; perhaps TRBD2 as D (5 bases). The CDR3 runs 15 residues. The ends were cut back, 1 base at V and 2 bases at J, with 10 bases in the middle. Germline CDR1 SGHTA, CDR2 FQGNSA. CDR3 amino acids: CASSLGEKHTDTQYF. The CDR3 nucleotides read TGTGCCAGCAGCTTAGGGGAGAAACACACAGATACGCAGTATTTT.

This clonotype came up a few times. The genes are TRBV6-2 or TRBV6-3 and TRBJ1-2; a possible D gene is TRBD1 (6 bases). Germline CDR1 is MNHEY and CDR2 is SVGEGT. Trimming stripped 6 bases from V and 4 bases from J, with 15 bases between. CDR3 length equals 14 residues. CDR3 sequence reads: CASRIQGSVYGYTF. The DNA for the CDR3 is TGTGCCAGCAGGATACAGGGTAGTGTCTATGGCTACACCTTC.

V usage is TRBV2 and J usage is TRBJ1-1; 8 bases agree with TRBD1. This CDR3 spans 16 amino acids. Germline lookup yields CDR1 SNHLY and CDR2 FYNNEI. Trimming took 1 base from V and 0 from J; bases not matched to a gene: 4. This CDR3 reads CASSEGDRYMNTEAFF. The CDR3 DNA follows: TGTGCCAGCAGTGAAGGGGACAGGTATATGAACACTGAAGCTTTCTTT.

The count of this clonotype is one. This rearrangement joins TRBV4-3 to TRBJ1-1; weak D call: TRBD1 (6 bases). CDR1 is LGHNA and CDR2 is YSLEER in the germline V gene. Trimming pared 0 bases from V and 1 base from J, leaving 18 bases between. The CDR3 is made up of 18 amino acids. CDR3 amino acids: CASSQDPGGGPGNTEAFF. CDR3 DNA sequence: TGCGCCAGCAGCCAAGATCCGGGGGGGGGCCCGGGGAACACTGAAGCTTTCTTT.

The rearrangement joins TRBV5-1 to TRBJ2-3; 7 bases map to TRBD1. This CDR3 is built from 14 residues. Per the germline V gene, CDR1 is SGHRS and CDR2 is YFSETQ. V lost 5 bases, J lost 3 bases, and 6 bases stayed unmatched. The DNA of the CDR3 is TGCGCCAGCAGTACAGGGGTACCTACAGATACGCAGTATTTT. It codes for CASSTGVPTDTQYF.

In regard to this clonotype: Since a much larger clone is just one base distant, this may be a read error. This chain uses TRBV29-1 with TRBJ2-4, with D hard to call. The CDR3 runs 13 residues. The germline V and J ends were trimmed by 4 bases and 4 bases, with 11 bases remaining between them. Germline V lookup: CDR1 SQVTM, CDR2 ANQGSEA. The DNA for the CDR3 is TGCAGCGTTGGACGGCCTGGGAAAAACATTCAGTACTTC. Residues: CSVGRPGKNIQYF.

The rearrangement uses TRBV5-4 and TRBJ2-1, with TRBD1 as a possible D gene (6 bases). The DNA end lines up better with TRBJ2-7; the J call may be wrong. The CDR3 covers 14 residues. In germline, CDR1 is SGHNT, CDR2 YYREEE (reference sequence). The CDR3 protein is CASSLEGVQNEQYF. DNA for the CDR3: TGTGCCAGCAGCTTGGAGGGGGTACAGAACGAGCAGTACTTC.

V and J are TRBV9 and TRBJ2-3, with D hard to call. The CDR3 extends over 13 amino acids. Per germline, CDR1 SGDLS and CDR2 YYNGEE. V was clipped by 3 bases and J by 6 bases, with 11 bases between them. CDR3 bases: TGTGCCAGCAGCGGGCGTTTGGGTGATACGCAGTATTTT. Translating gives CASSGRLGDTQYF.

The J gene is TRBJ2-1, the V gene TRBV3-1; 15 nucleotides line up with TRBD2. This CDR3 is 15 amino acids long. The germline V gene encodes CDR1 LGHDT and CDR2 YNNKEL (reference sequence). J lost 9 bases, V lost 4 bases, and 4 bases had no gene match. The DNA for the CDR3 is TGTGCCAGCAGCCGCCGGGGACTAGCGGGAGGTGAGCAGTTCTTC. Translating gives CASSRRGLAGGEQFF.

The chain employs TRBV27 and TRBJ2-3; 9 bases align to TRBD1. CDR3 size: 17 residues. V trimming: 5 bases; J trimming: 2 bases; junction bases outside the gene matches: 11. Germline CDR1 is MNHEY and CDR2 is SMNVEV (reference sequence). The CDR3 sequence is CASSLVPRTGDTDTQYF. The CDR3 DNA follows: TGTGCCAGCAGTCTCGTACCAAGGACAGGGGACACAGATACGCAGTATTTT.

This clonotype was seen more than once but under ten times. The chain combines TRBV29-1 with TRBJ1-4; 8 bases agree with TRBD1. V trimming: 7 bases; J trimming: 8 bases; junction bases outside the gene matches: 9. Germline CDR1 and CDR2: SQVTM and ANQGSEA. The CDR3 is 13 amino acids. CDR3 protein: CSGRTGLEEKLFF. The CDR3 nucleotides read TGCAGCGGACGGACAGGGTTGGAGGAAAAACTGTTTTTT.

Here the CDR3 reads CSASDSPLSYEQYF. CDR3 bases: TGCAGTGCTAGCGACTCCCCTTTGTCCTACGAGCAGTACTTC. The chain is built from TRBV20-1 and TRBJ2-7; D gene ambiguous. The germline gives CDR1 DFQATT, CDR2 SNEGSKA (reference sequence). The CDR3 has 14 residues. V dropped 3 bases and J dropped 1 base, with 13 bases sitting between them.

This chain links TRBV18 with TRBJ2-2; no firm D call. The CDR3 extends over 16 amino acids. Per the germline V gene, CDR1 is KGHSH and CDR2 is LQKENI. The germline V and J ends were trimmed by 5 bases and 5 bases, with 18 bases remaining between them. The CDR3 sequence: CASSTPGGEGTGELFF. DNA for the CDR3: TGTGCCAGCTCAACTCCAGGCGGAGAAGGGACCGGGGAGCTGTTTTTT. Full variable domain (remainder filled in from reference TRBV18 and TRBJ2-2): NAGVMQNPRHLVRRRGQEARLRCSPMKGHSHVYWYRQLPEEGLKFMVYLQKENIIDESGMPKERFSAEFPKEGPSILRIQQVVRGDSAAYFCASSTPGGEGTGELFFGEGSRLTVL.

This chain uses TRBV5-1 with TRBJ2-7; TRBD2 aligns across 7 bases. The better agreement between TRBJ2-5 and the DNA end casts doubt on the J call. CDR3 length: 18 residues. Germline V gene lookup returns CDR1 SGHRS and CDR2 YFSETQ. In DNA form, the CDR3 reads TGCGCCAGCAGCTTGGAGGTGGGCGGCCCGGGAGGAGTTGGGACCCAGTACTTC. This sequence encodes CASSLEVGGPGGVGTQYF.

This clonotype showed up just a few times. V usage is TRBV10-3 and J usage is TRBJ1-6, with a weak D call TRBD1 (5 bases). The CDR3 covers 11 residues. Trimming stripped 10 bases from V and 8 bases from J, with 9 bases between. CDR1 is ENHRY, CDR2 SYGVKD, per germline. CDR3 region: CATGRDSPLHF. Here the CDR3 DNA reads TGTGCCACAGGGAGGGATTCACCCCTCCACTTT.

This clonotype has just a few counts. The chain employs TRBV7-9 and TRBJ2-5, with D possibly matching TRBD2 (6 bases). Trimming took 8 bases from V and 7 from J, leaving 14 bases between them. The CDR3 runs to 12 residues. Germline CDR1 SEHNR, CDR2 FQNEAQ (reference sequence). CDR3 bases: TGTGCCAGCTGGGAGGAGGTGCGGACCCAGTACTTC. Its protein product is CASWEEVRTQYF.